Sequencing of this T cell receptor beta chain was carried out in a study of TIL therapy for anti-PD-1-resistant metastatic lung cancer. Turning to the study itself: A handful of tumors were EGFR-mutant and two were ALK-rearranged. Median tumor mutation burden was roughly 1.4 mutations per megabase.

The immunoSEQ assay was v3. Libraries were sequenced to 2 million to 2.5 million read pairs (survey) or roughly 4.5-6.5 million (deep). The repertoire was sequenced with immunoSEQ multiplex PCR; TCRdb's copy has only in-frame clones and lacks some. Of roughly 58,000 clones listed, approximately 78% are singletons. The time point is: pre-treatment sample, taken before nivolumab and TIL therapy. The V gene's germline CDR1 is SGDLS and CDR2 YYNGEE. V was pared by 4 bases and J by 5 bases, with 18 bases between. The CDR3 covers 16 residues. Sequenced material: blood, taken at baseline. V usage is TRBV9 and J usage is TRBJ2-2; perhaps D is TRBD1 or TRBD2 (5 bases each). This TCR was recovered from a person aged 25-80 years with non-small cell lung cancer. The CDR3 DNA reads TGTGCCAGCAGCCTCCGGGACGCCCCCCTGACCGGGGAGCTGTTTTTT. Protein product: CASSLRDAPLTGELFF.